Below are 14 T cell receptor beta chains sequenced from a single sample in a study of blood T cell repertoires in COVID-19 (TCRdb year 2020). The library was obtained by the immunoSEQ multiplex PCR assay. Entries here come from immuneACCESS through TCRdb and include only in-frame sequences with V and J called. Some clones fail to appear in such tables; in the studies checked, an unresolved V gene covers under half of the shortfall, and the cause of the remainder is unknown. Recorded for this sample are approximately 200,000 clones; about 88% of them occurred a single time. Of the sample, approximately 4.8% falls within the top ten clones. The sample consisted of PBMCs or T cells enriched from blood (not recorded which). Every receptor here comes from a woman younger than 45 who had been exposed to COVID-19.

The chain couples TRBV19 to TRBJ2-5; perhaps TRBD2 as D (5 bases). Germline V gene lookup returns CDR1 LNHDA and CDR2 SQIVND (reference sequence). Trimming removed 8 bases from V and 2 bases from J, with 18 bases in between. The CDR3 loop spans 15 amino acids. CDR3 region: CASGDTVGVQETQYF. The CDR3 DNA follows: TGTGCCAGTGGAGACACGGTCGGGGTTCAAGAGACCCAGTACTTC.

The J gene is TRBJ1-5, the V gene TRBV2; 10 bases line up with TRBD1. The germline V gene encodes CDR1 SNHLY and CDR2 FYNNEI. V was pared by 6 bases and J by 3 bases, with 5 bases of the junction left unmatched. The CDR3 totals 15 residues. CDR3 sequence reads: CASRADRGNNQPQHF. The DNA for the CDR3 is TGTGCCAGCAGAGCGGACAGGGGGAACAATCAGCCCCAGCATTTT. Full variable domain (outside the CDR3, taken from reference TRBV2 and TRBJ1-5): EPEVTQTPSHQVTQMGQEVILRCVPISNHLYFYWYRQILGQKVEFLVSFYNNEISEKSEIFDDQFSVERPDGSNFTLKIRSTKLEDSAMYFCASRADRGNNQPQHFGDGTRLSIL.

This clone appeared once. The genes are TRBV28 and TRBJ2-1; D might be TRBD2 (5 bases). Germline CDR1 and CDR2: MDHEN and SYDVKM. This CDR3 is built from 13 residues. V was clipped by 7 bases and J by 7 bases, with 14 bases between them. The CDR3 bases are TGTGCCAGCAAAACCCCCGGGGTTAATGAGCAGTTCTTC. This sequence encodes CASKTPGVNEQFF. Together with reference TRBV28 and TRBJ2-1, the CDR3 gives the full variable domain: DVKVTQSSRYLVKRTGEKVFLECVQDMDHENMFWYRQDPGLGLRLIYFSYDVKMKEKGDIPEGYSVSREKKERFSLILESASTNQTSMYLCASKTPGVNEQFFGPGTRLTVL.

This clone has just one count. The rearrangement joins TRBV13 to TRBJ1-6, with a weak D call TRBD1 (5 bases). Trimming took 5 bases from V and 9 from J, leaving 17 bases between them. This CDR3 spans 15 amino acids. Germline values: CDR1 PRHDT, CDR2 FYEKMQ (reference sequence). The CDR3 here is CASSAWEGRASPLHF. The CDR3 nucleotides are TGTGCCAGCAGCGCCTGGGAGGGACGTGCTTCACCCCTCCACTTT.

The V gene is TRBV5-1, the J gene TRBJ2-3; 7 bases align to TRBD2. The V gene's germline CDR1 is SGHRS and CDR2 YFSETQ. The ends lost 8 bases at V and 0 bases at J; junction bases unmatched: 3. This CDR3 contains 13 residues. CDR3 sequence (DNA): TGCGCCAGTCGAGCGGGGAGCACAGATACGCAGTATTTT. This gives the protein CASRAGSTDTQYF. Variable domain in full (rest from reference TRBV5-1 and TRBJ2-3): KAGVTQTPRYLIKTRGQQVTLSCSPISGHRSVSWYQQTPGQGLQFLFEYFSETQRNKGNFPGRFSGRQFSNSRSEMNVSTLELGDSALYLCASRAGSTDTQYFGPGTRLTVL.

This clone was observed once. The rearrangement joins TRBV5-1 to TRBJ1-3, with TRBD1 identical over 9 bases. There are 17 residues in the CDR3. V lost 0 bases and J lost 4; bases outside the gene matches: 8. The V gene's germline CDR1 is SGHRS and CDR2 YFSETQ. Here the CDR3 reads CASSLATGQGGGNTIYF. DNA for the CDR3: TGCGCCAGCAGCTTGGCAACGGGACAGGGAGGGGGAAACACCATATATTTT.

The chain joins TRBV2 to TRBJ1-5; D may be TRBD1 (5 bases). The V end lost 7 bases, the J end lost 4 bases, and 14 bases lay between the germline ends. The CDR3 is 14 residues long. Germline V gives CDR1 SNHLY, CDR2 FYNNEI. The chain's CDR3 is CASKEVRGNQPQHF. The DNA of the CDR3 is TGTGCCAGCAAGGAGGTCCGGGGGAATCAGCCCCAGCATTTT.

This clone was seen more than once but under ten times. The gene calls are TRBV19 and TRBJ2-1; D ambiguous. CDR1 is LNHDA, CDR2 SQIVND, per germline (reference sequence). The CDR3 has 14 amino acids. Between the trimmed V and J ends, which lost 3 bases and 3 bases, there was a span of 9 bases. The CDR3 is CASSILGGYNEQFF. The CDR3 bases are TGTGCCAGTAGTATTCTTGGCGGCTACAATGAGCAGTTCTTC. Using reference TRBV19 and TRBJ2-1 for the parts outside the CDR3, the full variable domain is DGGITQSPKYLFRKEGQNVTLSCEQNLNHDAMYWYRQDPGQGLRLIYYSQIVNDFQKGDIAEGYSVSREKKESFPLTVTSAQKNPTAFYLCASSILGGYNEQFFGPGTRLTVL.

About this clone itself: Other DNA sequences in the sample encode the same CDR3. The rearrangement links TRBV6-5 to TRBJ2-7; no reliable D call. Trimming took off 0 bases at V and 2 bases at J, with 11 bases between the two ends. This CDR3 region has 15 residues. Germline CDR1 is MNHEY and CDR2 is SVGAGI. CDR3 amino acids: CASSYSTAGAYEQYF. CDR3 bases: TGTGCCAGCAGTTACTCGACGGCAGGCGCCTACGAGCAGTACTTC.

The chain carries TRBV3-1 (or the pseudogene TRBV3-2) and TRBJ2-7, with a possible D match to TRBD1 (6 bases). CDR1 LGHDT and CDR2 YNNKEL come from the germline V gene (reference sequence). V lost 1 base and J lost 0, with 10 bases in between. The CDR3 extends over 15 amino acids. DNA of the CDR3: TGTGCCAGCAGCCAAGGGACAGCCAGCTCCTACGAGCAGTACTTC. This translates into CASSQGTASSYEQYF.

This clone has just one count. The J gene is TRBJ2-7, the V gene TRBV19, with D perhaps TRBD1 (6 bases). CDR1 LNHDA and CDR2 SQIVND come from the germline V gene (reference sequence). The CDR3 is 15 amino acids. V gave up 1 base and J gave up 4 bases, with 14 bases separating them. CDR3 sequence reads: CASSIAGTQGYEQYF. CDR3 DNA sequence: TGTGCCAGTAGTATAGCCGGGACACAGGGATACGAGCAGTACTTC.

The table lists this clone with a count of one. The V call is TRBV28, the J call TRBJ2-7, with D maybe TRBD2 (7 bases). Deletions cut 3 bases from V and 1 base from J, with 19 bases between. CDR1 is MDHEN and CDR2 is SYDVKM in the germline V gene. This CDR3 has 17 amino acids. CDR3 residues: CASSLRGGIAVSYEQYF. The CDR3 region has the DNA TGTGCCAGCAGTTTGAGGGGGGGAATAGCGGTTTCCTACGAGCAGTACTTC.

The chain has TRBV6-5 and TRBJ1-2; D ambiguous. The CDR3 is 15 amino acids. V was shortened by 0 bases and J by 1 base, with 9 bases between the two germline ends. Germline lookup yields CDR1 MNHEY and CDR2 SVGAGI. The CDR3: CASSYSLGINYGYTF. In nucleotides, the CDR3 is TGTGCCAGCAGTTACTCACTCGGGATTAACTATGGCTACACCTTC.

This clone was found a few times. The chain is built from TRBV12-3 or TRBV12-4 and TRBJ1-6, with TRBD1 matching 10 bases. V dropped 2 bases and J dropped 16; count of bases not matched to a gene: 5. This CDR3 spans 13 amino acids. The CDR3 coding sequence is TGTGCCAGCAGTTTAACCGGGACAGGGGATCTCCACTTT. This translates into CASSLTGTGDLHF.